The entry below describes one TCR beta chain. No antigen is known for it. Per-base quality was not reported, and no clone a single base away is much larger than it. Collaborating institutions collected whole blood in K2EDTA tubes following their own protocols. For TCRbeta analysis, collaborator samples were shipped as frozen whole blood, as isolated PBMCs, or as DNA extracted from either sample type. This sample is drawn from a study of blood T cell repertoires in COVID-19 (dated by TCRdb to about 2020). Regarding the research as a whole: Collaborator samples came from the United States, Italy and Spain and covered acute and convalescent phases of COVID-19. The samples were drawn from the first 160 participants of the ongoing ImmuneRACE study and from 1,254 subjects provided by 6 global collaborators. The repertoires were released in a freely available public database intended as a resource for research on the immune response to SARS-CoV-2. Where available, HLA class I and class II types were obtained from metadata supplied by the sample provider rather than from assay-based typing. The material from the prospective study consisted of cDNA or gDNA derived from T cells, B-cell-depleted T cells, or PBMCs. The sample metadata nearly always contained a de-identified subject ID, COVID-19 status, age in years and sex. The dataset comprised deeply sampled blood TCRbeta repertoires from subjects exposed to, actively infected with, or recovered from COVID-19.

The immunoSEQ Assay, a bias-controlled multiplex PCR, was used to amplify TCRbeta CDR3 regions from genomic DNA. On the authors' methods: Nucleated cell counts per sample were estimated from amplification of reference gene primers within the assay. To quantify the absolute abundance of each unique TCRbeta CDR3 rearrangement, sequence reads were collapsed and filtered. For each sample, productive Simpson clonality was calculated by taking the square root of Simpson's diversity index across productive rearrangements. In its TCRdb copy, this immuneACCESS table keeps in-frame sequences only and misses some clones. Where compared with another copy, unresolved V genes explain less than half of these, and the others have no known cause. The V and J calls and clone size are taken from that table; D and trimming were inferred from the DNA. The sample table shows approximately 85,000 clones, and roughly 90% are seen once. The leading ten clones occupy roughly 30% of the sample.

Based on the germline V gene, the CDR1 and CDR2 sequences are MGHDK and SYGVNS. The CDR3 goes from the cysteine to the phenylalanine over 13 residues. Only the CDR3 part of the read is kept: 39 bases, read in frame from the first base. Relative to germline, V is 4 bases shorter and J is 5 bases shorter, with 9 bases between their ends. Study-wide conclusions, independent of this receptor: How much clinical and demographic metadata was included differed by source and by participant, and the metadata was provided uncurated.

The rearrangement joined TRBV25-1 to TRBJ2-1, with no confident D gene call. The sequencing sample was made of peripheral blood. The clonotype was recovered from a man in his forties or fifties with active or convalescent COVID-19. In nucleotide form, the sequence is TGTGCCAGCAGTGCACTCGAGGACAATGAGCAGTTCTTC. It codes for CASSALEDNEQFF. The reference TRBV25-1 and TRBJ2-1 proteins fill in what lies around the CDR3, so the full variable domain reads EADIYQTPRYLVIGTGKKITLECSQTMGHDKMYWYQQDPGMELHLIHYSYGVNSTEKGDLSSESTVSRIRTEHFPLTLESARPSHTSQYLCASSALEDNEQFFGPGTRLTVL.